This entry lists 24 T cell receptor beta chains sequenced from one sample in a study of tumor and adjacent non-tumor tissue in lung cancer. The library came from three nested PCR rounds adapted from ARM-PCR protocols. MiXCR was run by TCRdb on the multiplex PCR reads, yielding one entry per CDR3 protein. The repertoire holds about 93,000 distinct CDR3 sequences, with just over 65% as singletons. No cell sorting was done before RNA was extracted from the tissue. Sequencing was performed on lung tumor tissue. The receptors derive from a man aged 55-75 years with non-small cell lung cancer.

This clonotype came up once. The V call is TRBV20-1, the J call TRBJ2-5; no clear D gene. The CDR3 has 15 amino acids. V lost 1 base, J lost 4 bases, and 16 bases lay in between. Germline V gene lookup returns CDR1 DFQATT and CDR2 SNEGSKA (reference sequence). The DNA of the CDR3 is TGCAGTGCTAGAGTTGGCAGGTGGTGGGGAGAGACCCAGTACTTC. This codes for CSARVGRWWGETQYF.

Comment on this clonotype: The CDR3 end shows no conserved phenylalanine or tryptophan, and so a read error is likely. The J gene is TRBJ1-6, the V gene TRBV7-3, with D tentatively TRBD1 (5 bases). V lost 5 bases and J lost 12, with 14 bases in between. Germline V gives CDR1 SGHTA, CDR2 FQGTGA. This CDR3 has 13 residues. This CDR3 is CASSATDGGPLHC. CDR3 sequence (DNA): TGTGCCAGCAGCGCAACGGATGGGGGACCCCTCCACTGT.

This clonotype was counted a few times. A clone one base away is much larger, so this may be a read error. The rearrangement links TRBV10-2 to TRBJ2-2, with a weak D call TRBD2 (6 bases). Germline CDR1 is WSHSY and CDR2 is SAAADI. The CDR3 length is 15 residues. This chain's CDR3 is CASGEPGRHTGELFF. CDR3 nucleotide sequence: TGCGCCAGCGGTGAGCCAGGGAGGCACACCGGGGAGCTGTTTTTT.

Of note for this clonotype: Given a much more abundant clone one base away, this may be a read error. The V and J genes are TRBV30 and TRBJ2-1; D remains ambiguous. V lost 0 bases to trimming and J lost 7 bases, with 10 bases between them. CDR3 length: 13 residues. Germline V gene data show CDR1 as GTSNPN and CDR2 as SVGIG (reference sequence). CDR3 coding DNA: TGTGCCTGGAGTGTACTGGCCTGTAATGAGCAGTTCTTC. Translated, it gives CAWSVLACNEQFF.

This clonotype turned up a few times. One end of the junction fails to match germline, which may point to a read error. The CDR3 DNA reads TGCAACGTTGGGAATTCGGACGGCTGGTGGTATGGCTACACCTTC. Its translation: CNVGNSDGWWYGYTF. The chain combines TRBV29-1 with TRBJ1-2; no definite D call. This CDR3 comprises 15 residues. Germline loops: CDR1 SQVTM, CDR2 ANQGSEA.

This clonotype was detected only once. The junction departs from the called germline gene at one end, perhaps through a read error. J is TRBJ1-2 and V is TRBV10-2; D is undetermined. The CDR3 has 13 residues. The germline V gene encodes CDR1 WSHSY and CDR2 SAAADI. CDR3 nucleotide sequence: TGCGCAAGCACACAGACCCCTAACTGTGCCTACACCTTC. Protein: CASTQTPNCAYTF.

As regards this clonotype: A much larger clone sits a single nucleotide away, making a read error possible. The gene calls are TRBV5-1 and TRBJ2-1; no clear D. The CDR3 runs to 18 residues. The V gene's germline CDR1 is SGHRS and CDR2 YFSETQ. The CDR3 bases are TGCGCCAGCAGCTTGGCCAATAGTCTGGCAGGACCCTACAATGAGCAGTCCTTC. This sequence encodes CASSLANSLAGPYNEQSF. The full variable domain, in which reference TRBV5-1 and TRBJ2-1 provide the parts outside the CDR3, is KAGVTQTPRYLIKTRGQQVTLSCSPISGHRSVSWYQQTPGQGLQFLFEYFSETQRNKGNFPGRFSGRQFSNSRSEMNVSTLELGDSALYLCASSLANSLAGPYNEQSFGPGTRLTVL.

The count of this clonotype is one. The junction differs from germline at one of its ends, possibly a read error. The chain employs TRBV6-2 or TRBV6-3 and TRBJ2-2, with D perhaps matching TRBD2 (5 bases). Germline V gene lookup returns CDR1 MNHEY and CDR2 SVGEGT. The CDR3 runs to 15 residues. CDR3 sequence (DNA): TGTGCCGGCAGCCCACTAACGCGAGGGTCCGGGGAGCTATTTTTT. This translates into CAGSPLTRGSGELFF.

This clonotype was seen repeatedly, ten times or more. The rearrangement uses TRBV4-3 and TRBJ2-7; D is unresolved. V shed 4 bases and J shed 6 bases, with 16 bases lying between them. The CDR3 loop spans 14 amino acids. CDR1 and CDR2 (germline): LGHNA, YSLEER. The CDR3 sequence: CASSPFRASIEQYF. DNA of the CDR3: TGCGCCAGCAGCCCTTTTAGGGCCTCCATCGAGCAGTACTTC.

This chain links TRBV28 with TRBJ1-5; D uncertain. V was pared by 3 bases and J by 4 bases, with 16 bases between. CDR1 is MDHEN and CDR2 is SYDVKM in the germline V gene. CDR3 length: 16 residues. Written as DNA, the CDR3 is TGTGCCAGCAGTTTTTCCTCTGGGGTCGGTAATCAGCCCCAGCATTTT. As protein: CASSFSSGVGNQPQHF.

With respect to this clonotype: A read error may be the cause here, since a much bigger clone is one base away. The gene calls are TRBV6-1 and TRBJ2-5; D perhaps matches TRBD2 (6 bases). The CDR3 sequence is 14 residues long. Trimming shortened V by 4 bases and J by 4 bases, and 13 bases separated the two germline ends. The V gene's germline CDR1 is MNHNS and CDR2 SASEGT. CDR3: CASSVEGVGETQYF. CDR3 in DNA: TGTGCCAGCAGTGTGGAGGGTGTAGGAGAGACCCAGTACTTC.

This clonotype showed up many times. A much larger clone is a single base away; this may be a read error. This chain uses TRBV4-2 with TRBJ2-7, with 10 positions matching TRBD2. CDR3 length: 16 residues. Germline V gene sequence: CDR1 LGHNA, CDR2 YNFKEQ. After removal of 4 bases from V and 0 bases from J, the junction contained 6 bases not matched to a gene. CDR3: CASSRDASGSSYEQYF. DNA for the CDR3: TGTGCCAGCAGCCGAGATGCTAGCGGGAGCTCCTACGAGCAGTACTTC.

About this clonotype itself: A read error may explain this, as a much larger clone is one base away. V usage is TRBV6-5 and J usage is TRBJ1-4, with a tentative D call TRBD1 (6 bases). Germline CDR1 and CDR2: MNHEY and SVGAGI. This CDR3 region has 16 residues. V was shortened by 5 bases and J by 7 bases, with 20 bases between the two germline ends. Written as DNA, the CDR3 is TGTGCCAGCAGTCCGGAATCTACAGGGAAGAGTGAAAAACTGTTTTTT. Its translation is CASSPESTGKSEKLFF.

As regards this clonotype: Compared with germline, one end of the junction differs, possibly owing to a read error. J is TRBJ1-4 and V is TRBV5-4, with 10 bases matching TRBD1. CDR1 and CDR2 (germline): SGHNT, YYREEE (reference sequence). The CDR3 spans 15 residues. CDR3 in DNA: TGTGCCAGCAGCACGGGACAGGGGACTTTTGACAAACTGTTCTTT. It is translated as CASSTGQGTFDKLFF.

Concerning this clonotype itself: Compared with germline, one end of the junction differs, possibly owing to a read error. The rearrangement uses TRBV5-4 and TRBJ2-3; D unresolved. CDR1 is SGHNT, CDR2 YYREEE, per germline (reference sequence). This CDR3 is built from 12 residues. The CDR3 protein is CASSLDTDAQSF. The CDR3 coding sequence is TGTGCCAGCAGCTTAGACACAGATGCGCAGTCTTTT.

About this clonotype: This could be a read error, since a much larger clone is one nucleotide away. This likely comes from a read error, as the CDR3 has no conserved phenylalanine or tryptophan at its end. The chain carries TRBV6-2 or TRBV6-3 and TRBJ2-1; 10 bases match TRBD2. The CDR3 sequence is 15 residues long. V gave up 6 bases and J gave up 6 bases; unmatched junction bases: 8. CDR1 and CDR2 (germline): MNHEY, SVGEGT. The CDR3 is CASSSLAGVINEQFL. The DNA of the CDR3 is TGTGCCAGCAGCTCCCTAGCGGGAGTAATCAATGAGCAGTTCCTC.

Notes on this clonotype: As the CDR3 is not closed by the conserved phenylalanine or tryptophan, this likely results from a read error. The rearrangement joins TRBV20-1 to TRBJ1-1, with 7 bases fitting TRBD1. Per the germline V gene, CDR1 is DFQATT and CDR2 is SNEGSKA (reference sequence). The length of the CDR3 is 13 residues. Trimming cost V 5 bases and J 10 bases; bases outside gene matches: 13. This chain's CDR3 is CSARDSGRSIAFL. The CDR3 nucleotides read TGCAGTGCTCGGGACAGTGGACGAAGTATAGCTTTCCTT.

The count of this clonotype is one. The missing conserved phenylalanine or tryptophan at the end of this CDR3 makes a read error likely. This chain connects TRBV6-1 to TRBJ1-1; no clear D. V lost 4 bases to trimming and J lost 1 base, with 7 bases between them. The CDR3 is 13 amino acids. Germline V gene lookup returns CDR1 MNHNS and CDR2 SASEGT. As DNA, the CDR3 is TGTGCCAGCAGTGTGTCAGCGAACACTGAAGCTTTCATT. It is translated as CASSVSANTEAFI.

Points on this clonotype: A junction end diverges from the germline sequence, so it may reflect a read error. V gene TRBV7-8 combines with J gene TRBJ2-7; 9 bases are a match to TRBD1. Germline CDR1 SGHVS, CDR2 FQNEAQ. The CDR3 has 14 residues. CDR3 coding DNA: TGTGTCAGCAGCTCCCGACAGGGGGGCTGCGAGCAGTACTTC. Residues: CVSSSRQGGCEQYF.

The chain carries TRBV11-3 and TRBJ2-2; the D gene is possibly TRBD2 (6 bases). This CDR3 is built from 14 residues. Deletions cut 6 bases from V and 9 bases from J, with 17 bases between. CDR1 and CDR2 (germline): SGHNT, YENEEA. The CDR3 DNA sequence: TGTGCCAGCAGTTTAAGATGGAGGGCATGGGAGCTGTTTTTT. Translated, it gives CASSLRWRAWELFF.

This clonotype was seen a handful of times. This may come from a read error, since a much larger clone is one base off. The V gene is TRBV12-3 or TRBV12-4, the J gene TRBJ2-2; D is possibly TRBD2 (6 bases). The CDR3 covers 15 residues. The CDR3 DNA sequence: TGTGCCAGCAGTCCCCTGGGGGGTTTCACCGGGGAGCTGCTTTTT. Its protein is CASSPLGGFTGELLF.

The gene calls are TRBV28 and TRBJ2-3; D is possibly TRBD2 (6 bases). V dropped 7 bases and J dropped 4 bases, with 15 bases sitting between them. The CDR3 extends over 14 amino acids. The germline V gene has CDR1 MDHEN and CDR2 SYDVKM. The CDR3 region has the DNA TGTGCCAGCACTTACGGGGAGGTGTCAGATACGCAGTATTTT. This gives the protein CASTYGEVSDTQYF.

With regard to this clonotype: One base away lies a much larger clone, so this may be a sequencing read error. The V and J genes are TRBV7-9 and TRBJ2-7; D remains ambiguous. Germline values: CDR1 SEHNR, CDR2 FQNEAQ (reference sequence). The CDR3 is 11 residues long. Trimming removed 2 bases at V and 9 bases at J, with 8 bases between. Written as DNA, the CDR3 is TGTGCCAGCAGCTTATGGTCCTTGCAGTACTTC. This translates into CASSLWSLQYF.

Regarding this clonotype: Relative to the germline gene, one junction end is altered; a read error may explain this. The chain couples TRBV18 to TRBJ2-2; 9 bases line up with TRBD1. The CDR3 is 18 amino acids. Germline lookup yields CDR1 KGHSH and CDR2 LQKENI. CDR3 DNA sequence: TGTGCCAGCTCACCATTTCCCGGGACAGGGATGTCCACCCGGGAGCTGCTTTTC. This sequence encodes CASSPFPGTGMSTRELLF. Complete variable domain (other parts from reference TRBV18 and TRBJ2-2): NAGVMQNPRHLVRRRGQEARLRCSPMKGHSHVYWYRQLPEEGLKFMVYLQKENIIDESGMPKERFSAEFPKEGPSILRIQQVVRGDSAAYFCASSPFPGTGMSTRELLFGEGSRLTVL.